The source of this TCR beta chain is a study of control samples from healthy donors and cancer patients. The CDR3 runs to 11 residues. Deletions cut 3 bases from V and 14 bases from J, with 13 bases between. Repertoires were generated with immunoSEQ multiplex PCR, while TCRdb's copy carries only in-frame clones and drops some. The sample has roughly 150,000 clones; around nine tenths are singletons. The chain employs TRBV12-3 or TRBV12-4 and TRBJ1-1, with D perhaps matching TRBD1 (5 bases). The sequencing input was blood. The TCR was taken from a woman in her 30s in good health. CDR3 coding DNA: TGTGCCAGCAGTTTCCGGGACGGGTTGTTCTTT. Protein: CASSFRDGLFF.